These 14 T cell receptor beta chains were sequenced from one sample in a study of cytomegalovirus exposure and HLA in healthy donors. 13 Jbeta primers and 60 Vbeta primers were used for the PCR. This table comes from immunoSEQ multiplex PCR, and its TCRdb copy is limited to in-frame clones, with some not included. This table holds 150,000 to 200,000 clones, around 81% found once. Sequences were obtained from PBMCs. These receptors were obtained from a woman in her thirties in good health and CMV-seropositive.

The chain recombines TRBV11-2 with TRBJ2-2, with D maybe TRBD2 (5 bases). Deletions cut 5 bases from V and 7 bases from J, with 14 bases between. Germline CDR1 SGHAT, CDR2 FQNNGV. The CDR3 runs to 14 residues. CDR3 protein: CASSPWESGGELFF. In nucleotides, the CDR3 is TGTGCCAGCAGCCCATGGGAGTCGGGCGGGGAGCTGTTTTTT. Variable domain in full (rest from reference TRBV11-2 and TRBJ2-2): EAGVAQSPRYKIIEKRQSVAFWCNPISGHATLYWYQQILGQGPKLLIQFQNNGVVDDSQLPKDRFSAERLKGVDSTLKIQPAKLEDSAVYLCASSPWESGGELFFGEGSRLTVL.

This clone was counted a single time. The V gene is TRBV4-1, the J gene TRBJ1-5, with D unresolved. The CDR3 has 16 amino acids. Trimming removed 1 base at V and 4 bases at J, with 14 bases between. Germline values: CDR1 MGHRA, CDR2 YSYEKL. The CDR3 loop is CASSQATDISNQPQHF. DNA of the CDR3: TGCGCCAGCAGCCAAGCTACAGATATCTCGAATCAGCCCCAGCATTTT.

The chain has TRBV19 and TRBJ1-5; D is possibly TRBD1 (6 bases). From germline, CDR1 is LNHDA and CDR2 SQIVND (reference sequence). The length of the CDR3 is 14 residues. Trimming cost V 7 bases and J 3 bases, with 13 bases left between them. The CDR3 region is CASTLGGPNQPQHF. The CDR3 DNA follows: TGTGCCAGTACCCTGGGGGGGCCCAATCAGCCCCAGCATTTT.

V gene TRBV28 combines with J gene TRBJ2-2; 9 bases agree with TRBD1. Germline V CDR1 and CDR2: MDHEN, SYDVKM. Losses at the gene ends were 5 bases for V and 0 bases for J; bases not matched to a gene: 7. This CDR3 has 17 amino acids. The CDR3 here is CASSQIRDRANTGELFF. The CDR3 region has the DNA TGTGCCAGCAGTCAAATTCGGGACAGGGCGAACACCGGGGAGCTGTTTTTT. The variable domain in full, completed from reference TRBV28 and TRBJ2-2, reads DVKVTQSSRYLVKRTGEKVFLECVQDMDHENMFWYRQDPGLGLRLIYFSYDVKMKEKGDIPEGYSVSREKKERFSLILESASTNQTSMYLCASSQIRDRANTGELFFGEGSRLTVL.

CDR3 coding DNA: TGTGCCAGCAGCTCTATCCGGGACAGGGGAACCTATGGCTACACCTTC. Translation gives CASSSIRDRGTYGYTF. The rearrangement joins TRBV9 to TRBJ1-2; 10 bases fit TRBD1. In germline, CDR1 is SGDLS, CDR2 YYNGEE. Trimming took 4 bases from V and 4 from J; bases not matched to a gene: 10. The CDR3 length is 16 residues.

J is TRBJ1-3 and V is TRBV7-2, with TRBD1 as a possible D gene (6 bases). The CDR3 is made up of 15 amino acids. Germline V CDR1 and CDR2: SGHTA, FQGNSA. Between the trimmed V and J ends, which lost 1 base and 4 bases, there was a span of 11 bases. The CDR3 DNA sequence: TGTGCCAGCAGCTTAGTCGGGGGGGCGGGAAACACCATATATTTT. It codes for CASSLVGGAGNTIYF.

This clone was seen a handful of times. The chain joins TRBV28 to TRBJ2-6; 7 bases are a match to TRBD1. Germline CDR1 is MDHEN and CDR2 is SYDVKM. J gave up 0 bases and V 8 bases, and 1 base lay outside the gene matches. The CDR3 is 14 amino acids. CDR3 sequence (DNA): TGTGCCAGCGGACAGGTCTCTGGGGCCAACGTCCTGACTTTC. It yields the protein CASGQVSGANVLTF.

The V gene is TRBV5-5, the J gene TRBJ1-1, with TRBD1 matching 7 bases. Per germline, CDR1 SGHKS and CDR2 YYEKEE (reference sequence). J lost 3 bases, V lost 2 bases, and 7 bases had no gene match. The CDR3 length is 15 residues. CDR3 bases: TGTGCCAGCAGCTTTTTCCTGGGGACAGACACTGAAGCTTTCTTT. It translates to CASSFFLGTDTEAFF.

A few counts support this clone. The V call is TRBV19, the J call TRBJ1-2; D is unresolved. Trimming took off 10 bases at V and 8 bases at J, with 14 bases between the two ends. The germline gives CDR1 LNHDA, CDR2 SQIVND (reference sequence). The CDR3 is made up of 11 amino acids. The CDR3 DNA reads TGTGCCATCCGATACGGGGAAGGCTACACCTTC. Protein: CAIRYGEGYTF. Variable domain in full (rest from reference TRBV19 and TRBJ1-2): DGGITQSPKYLFRKEGQNVTLSCEQNLNHDAMYWYRQDPGQGLRLIYYSQIVNDFQKGDIAEGYSVSREKKESFPLTVTSAQKNPTAFYLCAIRYGEGYTFGSGTRLTVV.

This sequence joins TRBV6-1 and TRBJ2-3, with TRBD2 matching 13 bases. The V and J ends lost 7 bases and 6 bases, in that order; junction bases with no gene match: 7. The germline gives CDR1 MNHNS, CDR2 SASEGT. This CDR3 region has 15 residues. The CDR3 DNA reads TGTGCCAGCACACTAGCGGGGGGGTCTTTCGATACGCAGTATTTT. Translating gives CASTLAGGSFDTQYF.

A single count supports this clone. This chain connects TRBV4-1 to TRBJ2-1; 16 bases are a match to TRBD2. The CDR3 is made up of 20 amino acids. The germline gives CDR1 MGHRA, CDR2 YSYEKL. V lost 4 bases, J lost 5 bases, and 14 bases stayed unmatched. The CDR3 DNA reads as TGCGCCAGCAGCCTTCCTGCGGGACTAGCGGGAGGGCTATCTCACAATGAGCAGTTCTTC. As protein: CASSLPAGLAGGLSHNEQFF.

V and J are TRBV6-4 and TRBJ2-1, with a possible D match to TRBD2 (5 bases). From germline, CDR1 is MRHNA and CDR2 SNTAGT. V lost 7 bases and J lost 0, with 13 bases in between. The CDR3 consists of 15 residues. CDR3 sequence reads: CASKLDPSSYNEQFF. DNA of the CDR3: TGTGCCAGCAAACTAGACCCGAGCTCCTACAATGAGCAGTTCTTC.

The chain joins TRBV10-3 to TRBJ1-3; D gene ambiguous. The V end lost 3 bases, the J end lost 0 bases, and 9 bases lay between the germline ends. CDR3 length: 15 amino acids. Per the germline V gene, CDR1 is ENHRY and CDR2 is SYGVKD. The CDR3 loop reads CAISDRPLSGNTIYF. The CDR3 nucleotides are TGTGCCATCAGTGACAGGCCCCTCTCTGGAAACACCATATATTTT.

This rearrangement joins TRBV27 to TRBJ2-7; the match to TRBD2 covers 12 bases. Trimming at V came to 7 bases and at J to 7 bases, leaving 11 bases not matched to a gene. Germline V CDR1 and CDR2: MNHEY, SMNVEV (reference sequence). The CDR3 has 15 amino acids. The CDR3 DNA follows: TGTGCCAGCACTCTCCGACTAGCGGGAGACGGGGAGCAGTACTTC. This codes for CASTLRLAGDGEQYF.